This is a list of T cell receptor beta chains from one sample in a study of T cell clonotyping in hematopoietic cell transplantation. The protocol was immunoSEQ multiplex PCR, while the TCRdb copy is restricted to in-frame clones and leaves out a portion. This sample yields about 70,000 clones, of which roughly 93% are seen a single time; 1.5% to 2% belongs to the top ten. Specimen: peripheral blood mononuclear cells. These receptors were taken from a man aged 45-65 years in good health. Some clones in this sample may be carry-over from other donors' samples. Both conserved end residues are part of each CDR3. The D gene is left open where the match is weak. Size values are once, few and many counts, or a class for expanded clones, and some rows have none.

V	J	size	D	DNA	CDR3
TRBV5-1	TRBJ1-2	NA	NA	TGCGCCAGCAGCGACGACGGGGACTATGGCTACACCTTC	CASSDDGDYGYTF
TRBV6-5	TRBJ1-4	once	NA	TGTGCCAGCAGTTTTCAGGGAACTAATGAAAAACTGTTTTTT	CASSFQGTNEKLFF
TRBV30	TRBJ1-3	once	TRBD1	TGTGCCTGGCTACAGGGGTCTGGAAACACCATATATTTT	CAWLQGSGNTIYF
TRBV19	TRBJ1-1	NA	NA	TGTGCCAGTAGTATAGACAGGGACACTGAAGCTTTCTTT	CASSIDRDTEAFF
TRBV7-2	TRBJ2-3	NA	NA	TGTGCCAGCAGCCCCTGGGGGCTAGCGGGCACAGATACGCAGTATTTT	CASSPWGLAGTDTQYF
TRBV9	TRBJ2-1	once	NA	TGTGCCAGCAGCGTAGTGGGGAGCTCTATATACAATGAGCAGTTCTTC	CASSVVGSSIYNEQFF
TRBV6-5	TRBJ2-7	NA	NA	TGTGCCAGCAGTTACCGCGACGGAACCTACGAGCAGTACTTC	CASSYRDGTYEQYF
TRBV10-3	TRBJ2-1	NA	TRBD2	TGTGCCATCAGTGAAAGAACTAGCGGGGGGCCGGGGGATGAGCAGTTCTTC	CAISERTSGGPGDEQFF
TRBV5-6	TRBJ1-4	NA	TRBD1	TGTGCCAGCAGCTTCCGGGGGACAGGGTCTGAAAAACTGTTTTTT	CASSFRGTGSEKLFF
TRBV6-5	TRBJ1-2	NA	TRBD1	TGTGCCAGCAGTTACCTAGGGGGCTCGTACTATGGCTACACCTTC	CASSYLGGSYYGYTF
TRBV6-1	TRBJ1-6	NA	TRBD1	TGTGCCAGCAGAAAGGGACAGACTAATTCACCCCTCCACTTT	CASRKGQTNSPLHF
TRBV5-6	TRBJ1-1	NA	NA	TGTGCCAGCAGGTTGAGACGGACCATGAACACTGAAGCTTTCTTT	CASRLRRTMNTEAFF
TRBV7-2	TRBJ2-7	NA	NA	TGTGCCAGCAGCTTAGCCCGTTGGGCGGGTCTGTACGAGCAGTACTTC	CASSLARWAGLYEQYF
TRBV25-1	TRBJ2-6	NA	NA	TGTGCCAGCAGTGAATCCAGAGACAGGTCTGGGGCCAACGTCCTGACTTTC	CASSESRDRSGANVLTF
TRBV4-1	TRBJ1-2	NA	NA	TGCGCCAGCAGCCAAGGCGAAAGAGGGAGCTACACCTTC	CASSQGERGSYTF
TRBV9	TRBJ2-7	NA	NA	TGTGCCAGCAGCGTAGGTAGCCCAGGGGAGCAGTACTTC	CASSVGSPGEQYF
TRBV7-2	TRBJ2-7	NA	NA	TGTGCCAGCAGCGCTGCCTACGAGCAGTACTTC	CASSAAYEQYF
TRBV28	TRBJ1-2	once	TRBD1	TGTGCCAGCAGTAATGGACAGGGCGGTGGCTACACCTTC	CASSNGQGGGYTF
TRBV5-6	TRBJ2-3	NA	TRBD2	TGTGCCAGCAGCTACGGACTAGCGGGCTTCACAGATACGCAGTATTTT	CASSYGLAGFTDTQYF
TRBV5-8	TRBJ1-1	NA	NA	TGTGCCAGCAGCTCCAGATGGAGTGTTGGGGACACTGAAGCTTTCTTT	CASSSRWSVGDTEAFF
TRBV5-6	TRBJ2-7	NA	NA	TGTGCCAGCAGCTTGAGACTAGCCTACGAGCAGTACTTC	CASSLRLAYEQYF
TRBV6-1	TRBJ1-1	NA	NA	TGTGCCAGCAGTCTTCAGGGAACCAACACTGAAGCTTTCTTT	CASSLQGTNTEAFF
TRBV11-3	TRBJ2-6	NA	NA	TGTGCCAGCAGCTTAGATACGGGTTCCGGGGCCAACGTCCTGACTTTC	CASSLDTGSGANVLTF
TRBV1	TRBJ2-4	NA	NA	TGCACCAGCAGCCACGGGACAGAGAAAAACATTCAGTACTTC	CTSSHGTEKNIQYF
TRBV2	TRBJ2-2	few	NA	TGTGCCAGTCTCCGAGGGGCCTTGAACACCGGGGAGCTGTTTTTT	CASLRGALNTGELFF
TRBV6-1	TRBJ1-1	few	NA	TGTGCCAGCAGTGGCGGACAGTGGAACACTGAAGCTTTCTTT	CASSGGQWNTEAFF
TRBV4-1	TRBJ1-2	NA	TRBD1	TGCGCCAGCAGCCAAGAGGACAGGATGAACTATGGCTACACCTTC	CASSQEDRMNYGYTF
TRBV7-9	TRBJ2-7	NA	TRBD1	TGTGCCAGCAGCAACACAGGGGGCGGCCCGGGGGAGCAGTACTTC	CASSNTGGGPGEQYF
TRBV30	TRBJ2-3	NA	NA	TGTGCCTGGGGGGGACGGATTAGCACAGATACGCAGTATTTT	CAWGGRISTDTQYF
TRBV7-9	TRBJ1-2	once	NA	TGTGCCAGCAGCTTACTGGGCGGCCGGATTAACTATGGCTACACCTTC	CASSLLGGRINYGYTF
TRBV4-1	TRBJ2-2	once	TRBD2	TGCGCCAGCAGCCAAAATAGCGGGGCGAACACCGGGGAGCTGTTTTTT	CASSQNSGANTGELFF
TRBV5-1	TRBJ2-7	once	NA	TGCGCCAGCAGCTTGTCAGAATACGAGCAGTACTTC	CASSLSEYEQYF
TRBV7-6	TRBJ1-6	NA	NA	TGTGCCAGCAGCTTAGAGGCAGATTATAATTCACCCCTCCACTTT	CASSLEADYNSPLHF
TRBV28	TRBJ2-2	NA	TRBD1	TGTGCGAGCAGGGGGCCCGGCACCGGGGAGCTGTTTTTT	CASRGPGTGELFF
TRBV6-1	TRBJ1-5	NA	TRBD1	TGTGCCAGCTTCAGGGGGCAGGGTCAGCCCCAGCATTTT	CASFRGQGQPQHF
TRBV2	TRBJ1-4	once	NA	TGTGCCAGCAGTGATTCTGGACAGTACAATGAAAAACTGTTTTTT	CASSDSGQYNEKLFF
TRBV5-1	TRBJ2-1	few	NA	TGCGCCAGCAGCGTCTTTAATGAGCAGTTCTTC	CASSVFNEQFF
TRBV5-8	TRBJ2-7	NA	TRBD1	TGTGCCAGCAGCTTGGGACAGGGTTCCTACGAGCAGTACTTC	CASSLGQGSYEQYF
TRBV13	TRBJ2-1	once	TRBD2	TGTGCCAGCAGCTCACTATGGGGTAGCGGGAGGAATGAGCAGTTCTTC	CASSSLWGSGRNEQFF
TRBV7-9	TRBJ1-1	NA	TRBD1	TGTGCCAGCAGCTCCGATGGACAGGTGGGTGAAGCTTTCTTT	CASSSDGQVGEAFF